This record looks at one TCR beta chain sequence and its context. Its specificity is not known. Measured with immunoSEQ multiplex PCR; TCRdb has only the in-frame clones, and not every one. The sample table sets out dozens of clones. Germline CDR1 and CDR2: SGHDN and FVKESK. The length of the CDR3 is 18 residues. V shed 0 bases and J 4 bases; nucleotides not matched to a gene: 11. These data originate in a study of tumour-infiltrating T cells in Burkitt lymphoma. The wider study: Patients covered every epidemiological subtype of Burkitt lymphoma. Productive clonality predicted overall and progression-free survival. General study findings and limits: Many Burkitt lymphoma patients shared several public clonotypes.

Sequencing was carried out using tumor tissue from a relapse. The clonotype was recovered from a human donor with relapsed Burkitt lymphoma. This chain uses TRBV14 with TRBJ2-1; 8 bases are a match to TRBD2. As DNA, the CDR3 is TGTGCCAGCAGCCAAGACAGCAGAGCGGGGGTGGGTTACAATGAGCAGTTCTTC. It translates to CASSQDSRAGVGYNEQFF.